This T cell receptor beta chain was captured in a study of somatic mutations in cytotoxic T cells in rheumatoid arthritis. Overall study results and limits: The CD8+ clonality of rheumatoid arthritis patients increased with age, whereas that of healthy controls did not. For CD8+ T-cell clonality, rheumatoid arthritis patients and age-matched healthy controls did not differ significantly.

Germline CDR1 is MNHEY and CDR2 is SVGAGI. V shed 2 bases and J shed 3 bases, with 7 bases lying between them. The CDR3 extends over 13 amino acids. Once isolated by positive magnetic bead selection, the CD4+ and CD8+ cells had their purity checked by flow cytometry. Assay: immunoSEQ multiplex PCR; the TCRdb copy retains only in-frame clones and omits some. The sample holds 15,000 to 20,000 clones, roughly four fifths seen once. This clone was observed once. Its antigen is unknown. This sequence originates from an adult with rheumatoid arthritis. V usage is TRBV6-5 and J usage is TRBJ2-5, with D hard to call. The material sequenced was CD8+ T cells sorted from blood. The CDR3 nucleotides are TGTGCCAGCAGTTACGACCAGGAAGAGACCCAGTACTTC. This sequence encodes CASSYDQEETQYF.